This TCR beta chain was sequenced in a study of T cell responses to AZD1222 COVID-19 vaccine. Study-wide findings and caveats: Scientists sampled the repertoires only once the peak T cell response had passed.

Worth noting for this clone: Its antigen remains unidentified.

Using immunoSEQ multiplex PCR, the repertoire was profiled, and TCRdb retains in-frame clones only, with some absent. Of roughly 120,000 clones in the sample, 70% to 90% were seen once. V shed 9 bases and J shed 3 bases, with 8 bases lying between them. CDR3 length: 11 residues. Germline V CDR1 and CDR2: SGHVS, FQNEAQ. V and J are TRBV7-8 and TRBJ1-1, with D tentatively TRBD1 (5 bases). This specimen was peripheral blood, taken on day 0 of AZD1222 vaccination. The sequence was obtained from an adult in good health. CDR3 protein: CASKGDTEAFF. CDR3 DNA sequence: TGTGCCAGTAAAGGGGACACTGAAGCTTTCTTT.